Listed below are T cell receptor beta chains from one sample, sequenced in a study of blood T cell repertoires in COVID-19. The assay was immunoSEQ multiplex PCR, and TCRdb's table has in-frame clones only and misses some. The table shows hundreds of thousands of clones, with around 84% occurring only once. Sequencing input: PBMCs or T cells enriched from blood (not recorded which). These receptors were obtained from a woman aged 40 to 50 who had recovered from COVID-19. The CDR3 runs from the conserved cysteine through the conserved F or W. D genes are given only for firm matches. Clone size appears in some rows only: once, few, many, or a class for an expanded clone.

abundance	j_gene	v_gene	d_gene	len	CDR3aa	CDR3nt
.	TRBJ2-1	TRBV11-2	TRBD2	17	CASSLDRVREAENEQFF	TGTGCCAGCAGCTTAGATCGGGTGCGGGAGGCCGAAAATGAGCAGTTCTTC
.	TRBJ2-1	TRBV27	TRBD2	17	CASSLTLLAGEHNEQFF	TGTGCCAGCAGCCTCACGCTACTAGCGGGAGAACACAATGAGCAGTTCTTC
.	TRBJ1-1	TRBV5-1	.	14	CASHLGQGSTEAFF	TGCGCCAGCCACCTTGGGCAGGGCTCCACTGAAGCTTTCTTT
.	TRBJ1-2	TRBV7-9	.	13	CASSLAPIGGYTF	TGTGCCAGCAGCTTAGCCCCAATCGGGGGCTACACCTTC
.	TRBJ2-1	TRBV4-3	TRBD2	11	CASSLAGNKFF	TGCGCCAGCAGCCTAGCGGGGAACAAGTTCTTC
few	TRBJ1-1	TRBV5-1	TRBD1	17	CASSFGQGGDLNTEAFF	TGCGCCAGCAGCTTTGGACAGGGGGGCGACTTGAACACTGAAGCTTTCTTT
.	TRBJ1-2	TRBV7-8	TRBD1	14	CASSLGQAFEGYTF	TGTGCCAGCAGCCTCGGACAGGCTTTTGAAGGCTACACCTTC
once	TRBJ2-4	TRBV18	.	14	CASSNAGAKNIQYF	TGTGCCAGCTCAAATGCAGGGGCCAAAAACATTCAGTACTTC
.	TRBJ1-5	TRBV28	.	17	CASSSPPWVGTNQPQHF	TGTGCCAGCAGCTCCCCACCTTGGGTGGGGACTAATCAGCCCCAGCATTTT
.	TRBJ2-2	TRBV7-2	TRBD1	12	CASRTGPGELFF	TGTGCCAGCAGGACAGGGCCCGGGGAGCTGTTTTTT
.	TRBJ2-7	TRBV7-2	.	14	CASSLGARDYEQYF	TGTGCCAGCAGCTTAGGCGCCAGGGACTACGAGCAGTACTTC
.	TRBJ1-1	TRBV29-1	.	13	CSVRAEMNTEAFF	TGCAGCGTTCGAGCGGAGATGAACACTGAAGCTTTCTTT
once	TRBJ2-2	TRBV2	.	13	CASSFYRAGELFF	TGTGCCAGCAGTTTCTACAGGGCCGGGGAGCTGTTTTTT
.	TRBJ2-2	TRBV10-3	TRBD1	21	CAISAAPGQDSRGEGDGELFF	TGTGCCATCAGTGCGGCACCGGGACAGGACTCGAGGGGAGAAGGGGACGGGGAGCTGTTTTTT
.	TRBJ1-5	TRBV19	.	13	CASSMERVQPQHF	TGTGCCAGTAGTATGGAACGGGTCCAGCCCCAGCATTTT
.	TRBJ2-5	TRBV7-2	.	15	CASSLSGGRGETQYF	TGTGCCAGCAGCTTATCGGGTGGGAGGGGGGAGACCCAGTACTTC
once	TRBJ2-2	TRBV11-2	.	15	CASSFATVYTGELFF	TGTGCCAGCAGCTTCGCGACAGTTTACACCGGGGAGCTGTTTTTT
.	TRBJ2-5	TRBV19	TRBD2	15	CASSGRSGRTETQYF	TGTGCCAGTAGTGGAAGAAGCGGGAGGACAGAGACCCAGTACTTC
.	TRBJ2-5	TRBV28	TRBD2	17	CASRPTGTSGLQETQYF	TGTGCCAGCAGACCCACCGGGACTAGCGGGCTTCAAGAGACCCAGTACTTC
.	TRBJ2-7	TRBV3-1/TRBV3-2	.	14	CASSRRGSSYEQYF	TGTGCCAGCAGCCGAAGAGGGAGTTCCTACGAGCAGTACTTC
.	TRBJ1-2	TRBV2	.	12	CASSDRNYGYTF	TGTGCCAGCAGTGACAGAAACTATGGCTACACCTTC
.	TRBJ2-2	TRBV6-5	.	14	CASRPQTNTGELFF	TGTGCCAGCAGGCCCCAGACAAACACCGGGGAGCTGTTTTTT
.	TRBJ2-1	TRBV2	TRBD2	15	CASSVRGGRPGEQFF	TGTGCCAGCAGTGTCAGGGGCGGGAGGCCAGGTGAGCAGTTCTTC
.	TRBJ2-3	TRBV10-3	.	14	CAISESTRGDTQYF	TGTGCCATCAGTGAGTCCACGCGAGGTGATACGCAGTATTTT
.	TRBJ1-3	TRBV7-2	.	15	CASSWARASGNTIYF	TGTGCCAGCAGCTGGGCCAGGGCCTCTGGAAACACCATATATTTT
.	TRBJ2-4	TRBV7-9	.	14	CASSLVLAGNIQYF	TGTGCCAGCAGCTTAGTTCTGGCAGGGAACATTCAGTACTTC
.	TRBJ2-3	TRBV10-3	TRBD2	17	CAISARTSGTGTDTQYF	TGTGCCATCAGTGCTAGGACTAGCGGGACGGGAACAGATACGCAGTATTTT
.	TRBJ2-3	TRBV28	TRBD2	17	CASTPGPGRVGTDTQYF	TGTGCCAGCACCCCCGGGCCAGGGAGGGTCGGCACAGATACGCAGTATTTT
once	TRBJ1-5	TRBV4-3	.	15	CASSSTIGGNQPQHF	TGCGCCAGCAGTTCCACCATAGGCGGGAATCAGCCCCAGCATTTT
.	TRBJ1-5	TRBV19	.	18	CASSIGRGLRAENQPQHF	TGTGCCAGTAGTATAGGAAGGGGACTAAGAGCGGAGAATCAGCCCCAGCATTTT
.	TRBJ2-3	TRBV5-1	TRBD2	16	CASSFGLADRTDTQYF	TGCGCCAGCAGCTTCGGACTAGCGGACCGCACAGATACGCAGTATTTT
.	TRBJ2-6	TRBV5-1	.	16	CASSFGSSSGANVLTF	TGCGCCAGCAGCTTTGGCAGTTCCTCTGGGGCCAACGTCCTGACTTTC
.	TRBJ1-2	TRBV5-1	.	13	CASSLDQNYGYTF	TGCGCCAGCAGCTTGGATCAGAACTATGGCTACACCTTC
.	TRBJ1-4	TRBV2	TRBD1	15	CASSENGQGSGKLFF	TGTGCCAGCAGTGAAAATGGACAGGGTAGCGGAAAACTGTTTTTT
few	TRBJ1-5	TRBV2	.	13	CASSADRYQPQHF	TGTGCCAGCAGTGCGGACAGATATCAGCCCCAGCATTTT
.	TRBJ1-5	TRBV30	.	14	CAWSASRGHQPQHF	TGTGCCTGGAGTGCCAGCAGGGGCCATCAGCCCCAGCATTTT
.	TRBJ1-2	TRBV6-1	TRBD1	15	CASSEMWTGFYGYTF	TGTGCCAGCAGTGAAATGTGGACAGGGTTTTATGGCTACACCTTC
.	TRBJ2-1	TRBV7-3	TRBD2	17	CASSSSFQREGPGEQFF	TGTGCCAGCAGCTCCTCTTTCCAGCGGGAGGGCCCTGGTGAGCAGTTCTTC
once	TRBJ1-2	TRBV30	TRBD1	13	CAWSRDRDYGYTF	TGTGCCTGGAGTAGGGACAGGGACTATGGCTACACCTTC
.	TRBJ2-1	TRBV2	TRBD2	10	CARSGTSEFF	TGTGCCCGATCCGGGACTAGCGAGTTCTTC